This TCR beta chain was found in a study of shared clonotypes between healthy human individuals. The authors divided CD4+ cells into CD45RA+ naive and CD45RA-negative memory subsets. Over several immunoSEQ plates, each subset's genomic DNA was distributed in even portions. TCRdb keeps only in-frame clones here, not all; method: immunoSEQ multiplex PCR. Here the sample spans some 500,000 clones, roughly 95% being singletons. This clone occurred once. The clonotype was recovered from a woman in her thirties in good health. Sequenced material: naive CD4+ T cells sorted from blood. Indicated subset: CD45RA+ positively selected.

CDR3 sequence (DNA): TGTGCCAGCAGCGTAGCTGGGCACCCCGGGGCCAACGTCCTGACTTTC. Translation: CASSVAGHPGANVLTF. The genes are TRBV9 and TRBJ2-6; D is unresolved. Germline values: CDR1 SGDLS, CDR2 YYNGEE. Trimming removed 0 bases at V and 4 bases at J, with 11 bases between. There are 16 residues in the CDR3.